The 9 T cell receptor beta chains below were found in one sample sequenced in a study of blood T cell repertoires in COVID-19. Only in-frame clones appear in the TCRdb table, and some are missing; sequencing was by immunoSEQ multiplex PCR. The profile covers some 150,000 clones, with around 73% appearing a single time and 5% to 7% taken by the ten largest. Sequenced material: PBMCs or T cells enriched from blood (not recorded which). The origin of the receptors is a woman in her forties or fifties who had recovered from COVID-19.

The chain uses TRBV7-8 and TRBJ1-1; possibly TRBD1 for D (6 bases). Germline CDR1 reads SGHVS; CDR2 reads FQNEAQ. The CDR3 runs 13 residues. With 5 bases removed from V and 5 bases from J, the gap between germline ends came to 12 bases. CDR3 region: CASSAEGQTEAFF. The CDR3 DNA is TGTGCCAGCAGCGCTGAAGGACAGACTGAAGCTTTCTTT.

The chain combines TRBV2 with TRBJ1-5; D is possibly TRBD1 (5 bases). CDR3 length: 14 residues. The germline CDR1 and CDR2 sequences are SNHLY and FYNNEI. Trimming took off 5 bases at V and 6 bases at J, with 14 bases between the two ends. The DNA of the CDR3 is TGTGCCAGCAGTTCGGGCAGGGAAGGTCAGCCCCAGCATTTT. Its protein product is CASSSGREGQPQHF.

CDR3 sequence: CASSLRAVNQPQHF. CDR3 nucleotides: TGCGCCAGCAGTCTTCGTGCGGTCAATCAGCCCCAGCATTTT. The rearrangement joins TRBV10-2 to TRBJ1-5; D gene uncertain. This CDR3 comprises 14 residues. Germline V lookup: CDR1 WSHSY, CDR2 SAAADI. V lost 5 bases to trimming and J lost 3 bases, with 11 bases between them.

The chain is built from TRBV7-3 and TRBJ1-2; TRBD1 agrees at 8 bases. The CDR3 sequence is 16 residues long. The germline V gene encodes CDR1 SGHTA and CDR2 FQGTGA. V shed 5 bases, J shed 4 bases, and the junction held 12 bases outside the gene matches. The CDR3 DNA sequence: TGTGCCAGCAGCCCAAAGTCAGGGGGCGCAGTCTATGGCTACACCTTC. Protein: CASSPKSGGAVYGYTF.

The DNA of the CDR3 is TGCGCCAGCAAAGAACAGGGAAACATGAACACTGAAGCTTTCTTT. This sequence encodes CASKEQGNMNTEAFF. This chain connects TRBV5-1 to TRBJ1-1; tentative D call: TRBD1 (6 bases). From germline, CDR1 is SGHRS and CDR2 YFSETQ. This CDR3 has 15 residues. The V end lost 6 bases, the J end lost 0 bases, and 15 bases lay between the germline ends. Full variable domain (missing parts from reference TRBV5-1 and TRBJ1-1): KAGVTQTPRYLIKTRGQQVTLSCSPISGHRSVSWYQQTPGQGLQFLFEYFSETQRNKGNFPGRFSGRQFSNSRSEMNVSTLELGDSALYLCASKEQGNMNTEAFFGQGTRLTVV.

CDR3 protein: CASSSTSGEQETQYF. CDR3 nucleotides: TGTGCCAGCAGTTCGACTAGCGGGGAACAAGAGACCCAGTACTTC. V is TRBV3-1 (or the pseudogene TRBV3-2) and J is TRBJ2-5; 11 bases match TRBD2. The CDR3 covers 15 residues. With V trimmed by 6 bases and J by 2 bases, 5 bases remained unmatched. CDR1 and CDR2 (germline): LGHDT, YNNKEL (reference sequence).

This clone was counted many times. Other DNA sequences of this sample code for an identical CDR3. This rearrangement joins TRBV5-4 to TRBJ2-3, with D possibly matching TRBD2 (6 bases). CDR3 size: 14 residues. Trimming stripped 0 bases from V and 5 bases from J, with 10 bases between. CDR1 is SGHNT and CDR2 is YYREEE in the germline V gene (reference sequence). The CDR3 is CASSLGRGGDTQYF. CDR3 bases: TGTGCCAGCAGCTTGGGACGGGGAGGAGATACGCAGTATTTT.

This clone is a singleton in its sample. The chain has TRBV6-1 and TRBJ1-6; 7 positions match TRBD1. The ends lost 1 base at V and 8 bases at J; junction bases unmatched: 8. The CDR3 totals 16 residues. CDR1 and CDR2 (germline): MNHNS, SASEGT. The CDR3 nucleotides read TGTGCCAGCAGTGAAGGAGGACAGGACGGGTATTCACCCCTCCACTTT. This codes for CASSEGGQDGYSPLHF.

This clone was seen a handful of times. The gene calls are TRBV3-1 (or the pseudogene TRBV3-2) and TRBJ1-6; weak D call: TRBD1 (5 bases). The germline V gene encodes CDR1 LGHDT and CDR2 YNNKEL (reference sequence). CDR3 length: 14 residues. The V end was cut by 4 bases, the J end by 8 bases, with 12 bases between. The CDR3 sequence is CASSPRGKDSPLHF. The CDR3 DNA reads TGTGCCAGCAGCCCGCGGGGGAAGGATTCACCCCTCCACTTT.